One sample yielded the 27 T cell receptor beta chains listed below, sequenced in a study of T cells after yellow fever vaccination. TCRdb reanalysed the 5' RACE reads using MiXCR and keeps one entry per CDR3 protein. Found here are 95,000 to 100,000 distinct CDR3 sequences, approximately 5.5% of them singletons; the top ten hold about 40%. The sequencing here drew on CD8+ T cells sorted from PBMCs, taken 10 days after the yellow fever booster vaccination. These receptors all stem from a man younger than 35 who received the YFV17D yellow fever vaccine.

This clonotype was seen repeatedly, ten times or more. The rearrangement uses TRBV6-5 and TRBJ2-2; tentatively, D is TRBD1 or TRBD2 (5 bases each). This CDR3 has 13 residues. Trimming stripped 6 bases from V and 7 bases from J, with 12 bases between. Germline lookup yields CDR1 MNHEY and CDR2 SVGAGI. CDR3 nucleotide sequence: TGTGCCAGCAGCCTGACAGAGGGCGGGGAGCTGTTTTTT. Protein sequence: CASSLTEGGELFF.

This clonotype showed up many times. The chain uses TRBV7-2 and TRBJ2-3; D may be TRBD2 (6 bases). This CDR3 spans 16 amino acids. V was pared by 5 bases and J by 3 bases, with 18 bases between. Germline-derived CDR1 and CDR2 are SGHTA and FQGNSA. The CDR3 here is CASSNPRGVGTDTQYF. CDR3 bases: TGTGCCAGCAGCAACCCCCGCGGGGTGGGAACAGATACGCAGTATTTT. Combining the CDR3 with reference TRBV7-2 and TRBJ2-3 gives the whole variable domain GAGVSQSPSNKVTEKGKDVELRCDPISGHTALYWYRQSLGQGLEFLIYFQGNSAPDKSGLPSDRFSAERTGGSVSTLTIQRTQQEDSAVYLCASSNPRGVGTDTQYFGPGTRLTVL.

In its sample, this clonotype was seen a few times. The V call is TRBV27, the J call TRBJ2-1, with 7 positions matching TRBD2. V trimming: 6 bases; J trimming: 7 bases; junction bases outside the gene matches: 18. CDR1 and CDR2 (germline): MNHEY, SMNVEV (reference sequence). This CDR3 is 17 amino acids long. CDR3 in DNA: TGTGCCAGCAGCCCCGGAGAGAAGCGGGGTATCGGGAATGAGCAGTTCTTC. Translated, it gives CASSPGEKRGIGNEQFF.

This clonotype showed up just a few times. The chain links TRBV28 to TRBJ1-5, with TRBD1 matching over 11 bases. The CDR3 is made up of 16 amino acids. Germline lookup yields CDR1 MDHEN and CDR2 SYDVKM. Trimming cost V 5 bases and J 3 bases; bases outside gene matches: 6. CDR3 sequence (DNA): TGTGCCAGCAGTACACCGGGACAGGGGGACAATCAGCCCCAGCATTTT. This gives the protein CASSTPGQGDNQPQHF. The full variable domain, rest sourced from reference TRBV28 and TRBJ1-5, is DVKVTQSSRYLVKRTGEKVFLECVQDMDHENMFWYRQDPGLGLRLIYFSYDVKMKEKGDIPEGYSVSREKKERFSLILESASTNQTSMYLCASSTPGQGDNQPQHFGDGTRLSIL.

This clonotype was counted between two and nine times. This chain connects TRBV12-3 or TRBV12-4 to TRBJ1-2; no definite D call. This CDR3 region has 13 residues. Trimming left V 4 bases short and J 5 bases short, with 11 bases between. CDR3 sequence (DNA): TGTGCCAGCAGTTCCGAGCGCGATTATGGCTACACCTTC. Protein: CASSSERDYGYTF.

The sample holds a few counts of this clonotype. This rearrangement joins TRBV7-3 to TRBJ2-2; D may be TRBD1 or TRBD2 (5 bases each). The germline V and J ends were trimmed by 4 bases and 8 bases, with 14 bases remaining between them. CDR3 length: 14 amino acids. The germline CDR1 and CDR2 sequences are SGHTA and FQGTGA. CDR3 bases: TGTGCCAGCAGCTATACGGGACCAGGGGGGGAGCTGTTTTTT. It yields the protein CASSYTGPGGELFF.

J is TRBJ2-2 and V is TRBV5-1; a possible D gene is TRBD2 (7 bases). V shed 3 bases and J shed 2 bases, with 17 bases lying between them. The CDR3 loop spans 17 amino acids. CDR1 SGHRS and CDR2 YFSETQ come from the germline V gene. The CDR3 DNA is TGCGCCAGCAGCTCTCCTGGTTGGGGGGGCAACACCGGGGAGCTGTTTTTT. Residues: CASSSPGWGGNTGELFF.

This clonotype appeared a few times. This chain connects TRBV3-1 to TRBJ2-1, with D perhaps TRBD2 (5 bases). The germline V gene encodes CDR1 LGHDT and CDR2 YNNKEL (reference sequence). This CDR3 contains 16 residues. V was pared by 1 base and J by 4 bases, with 14 bases between. CDR3 sequence: CASSQGLEGTYNEQFF. The CDR3 region has the DNA TGTGCCAGCAGCCAAGGGCTCGAGGGAACTTACAATGAGCAGTTCTTC.

V usage is TRBV7-2 and J usage is TRBJ2-7, with D perhaps TRBD2 (5 bases). Deletions cut 8 bases from V and 1 base from J, with 6 bases between. The CDR3 sequence is 11 residues long. Per the germline V gene, CDR1 is SGHTA and CDR2 is FQGNSA. The CDR3 is CASRGSYEQYF. The CDR3 DNA sequence: TGTGCCAGCCGCGGGTCCTACGAGCAGTACTTC. The whole variable domain, remainder taken from reference TRBV7-2 and TRBJ2-7, is GAGVSQSPSNKVTEKGKDVELRCDPISGHTALYWYRQSLGQGLEFLIYFQGNSAPDKSGLPSDRFSAERTGGSVSTLTIQRTQQEDSAVYLCASRGSYEQYFGPGTRLTVT.

This clonotype was detected many times. V is TRBV19 and J is TRBJ1-5, with D possibly being TRBD1 (6 bases). The CDR3 extends over 15 amino acids. CDR1 and CDR2 (germline): LNHDA, SQIVND (reference sequence). The V gene lost 6 bases and the J gene lost 2 bases, with 14 bases spanning the gap. The DNA of the CDR3 is TGTGCCAGTAGGTCTCGGGACAATGGCAATCAGCCCCAGCATTTT. Amino acid sequence: CASRSRDNGNQPQHF. Using reference TRBV19 and TRBJ1-5 for the parts outside the CDR3, the full variable domain is DGGITQSPKYLFRKEGQNVTLSCEQNLNHDAMYWYRQDPGQGLRLIYYSQIVNDFQKGDIAEGYSVSREKKESFPLTVTSAQKNPTAFYLCASRSRDNGNQPQHFGDGTRLSIL.

This clonotype came up many times. This chain links TRBV5-1 with TRBJ1-5; 9 nucleotides align to TRBD1. This CDR3 region has 14 residues. Unmatched junction bases numbered 13, after V lost 7 bases and J lost 11 bases. Per the germline V gene, CDR1 is SGHRS and CDR2 is YFSETQ. CDR3 region: CASRKGQGGMAQHF. CDR3 nucleotide sequence: TGCGCCAGCCGAAAGGGACAGGGTGGGATGGCCCAGCATTTT.

There are a few counts of this clonotype. V gene TRBV5-1 combines with J gene TRBJ2-1; 9 bases are a match to TRBD1. The CDR3 sequence is 16 residues long. Trimming removed 5 bases from V and 3 bases from J; junction bases left unmatched: 9. CDR1 is SGHRS, CDR2 YFSETQ, per germline. CDR3 amino acids: CASSTTGTGNYNEQFF. The CDR3 DNA follows: TGCGCCAGCAGTACTACCGGGACAGGGAACTACAATGAGCAGTTCTTC.

This clonotype was detected only a few times. V is TRBV11-2 and J is TRBJ1-1; a weak D match, TRBD1 (5 bases). Trimming stripped 1 base from V and 3 bases from J, with 15 bases between. The CDR3 consists of 16 residues. Per the germline V gene, CDR1 is SGHAT and CDR2 is FQNNGV. The chain's CDR3 is CASSLVPWGKYTEAFF. The CDR3 nucleotides are TGTGCCAGCAGCTTAGTCCCGTGGGGGAAGTACACTGAAGCTTTCTTT.

This sequence joins TRBV7-9 and TRBJ2-6; 8 bases align to TRBD2. V was pared by 8 bases and J by 5 bases, with 5 bases of the junction left unmatched. The CDR3 has 14 residues. Germline-derived CDR1 and CDR2 are SEHNR and FQNEAQ (reference sequence). CDR3 in amino acids: CASRGGSWANVLTF. The CDR3, as DNA: TGTGCCAGCCGGGGGGGCAGTTGGGCCAACGTCCTGACTTTC. The complete variable domain, with remaining parts taken from reference TRBV7-9 and TRBJ2-6, reads DTGVSQNPRHKITKRGQNVTFRCDPISEHNRLYWYRQTLGQGPEFLTYFQNEAQLEKSRLLSDRFSAERPKGSFSTLEIQRTEQGDSAMYLCASRGGSWANVLTFGAGSRLTVL.

This sequence joins TRBV7-6 and TRBJ2-5; TRBD2 matches 14 bases. There are 17 residues in the CDR3. Germline V gives CDR1 SGHVS, CDR2 FNYEAQ. The junction had 8 bases not matched to a gene; V was cut back by 4 bases and J by 4 bases. This CDR3 is CASSYRGTSGGRETQYF. The CDR3 bases are TGTGCCAGCAGCTACCGAGGGACTAGCGGGGGTAGAGAGACCCAGTACTTC.

This clonotype came up a few times. The V call is TRBV4-3, the J call TRBJ2-3; D gene uncertain. Germline assignment: CDR1 LGHNA and CDR2 YSLEER. Trimming took 0 bases from V and 6 from J, leaving 16 bases between them. There are 16 residues in the CDR3. CDR3 DNA: TGCGCCAGCAGCCAAGAAGCGAGAGACCTGATTGATACGCAGTATTTT. This translates into CASSQEARDLIDTQYF.

This clonotype has only a few counts. The gene calls are TRBV27 and TRBJ2-3, with D possibly matching TRBD1 (5 bases). This CDR3 contains 15 residues. Trimming stripped 5 bases from V and 1 base from J, with 13 bases between. CDR1 and CDR2 (germline): MNHEY, SMNVEV (reference sequence). The CDR3 DNA follows: TGTGCCAGCAGTGCCCCAGGGTGGGGCACAGATACGCAGTATTTT. This translates into CASSAPGWGTDTQYF.

This clonotype appeared many times. V gene TRBV5-5 combines with J gene TRBJ2-7; D is unclear. V lost 1 base to trimming and J lost 0 bases, with 2 bases between them. The germline gives CDR1 SGHKS, CDR2 YYEKEE (reference sequence). The CDR3 loop spans 12 amino acids. This chain's CDR3 is CASSLSSYEQYF. CDR3 coding DNA: TGTGCCAGCAGCTTGTCCTCCTACGAGCAGTACTTC.

The chain uses TRBV5-1 and TRBJ2-7; 8 bases are shared with TRBD1. The CDR3 is made up of 14 amino acids. Trimming cost V 2 bases and J 2 bases; bases outside gene matches: 3. The germline V gene encodes CDR1 SGHRS and CDR2 YFSETQ. CDR3 bases: TGCGCCAGCAGCTTCGACAGGGGACCCTACGAGCAGTACTTC. Encoded protein: CASSFDRGPYEQYF.

The chain has TRBV6-5 and TRBJ2-7; 9 bases match TRBD1. Germline CDR1 MNHEY, CDR2 SVGAGI. The CDR3 consists of 15 residues. V lost 6 bases and J lost 2; bases outside the gene matches: 8. CDR3 nucleotides: TGTGCCAGCAGAGCACCGGGACAGGGCGCCTACGAGCAGTACTTC. Translation: CASRAPGQGAYEQYF.

The chain couples TRBV7-3 to TRBJ2-3; tentative D call: TRBD2 (5 bases). There are 15 residues in the CDR3. Between the trimmed V and J ends, which lost 2 bases and 3 bases, there was a span of 12 bases. The germline CDR1 and CDR2 sequences are SGHTA and FQGTGA. The CDR3 is CASSLANSVTDTQYF. The CDR3 DNA is TGTGCCAGCAGCTTAGCAAATAGCGTGACAGATACGCAGTATTTT.

The chain couples TRBV5-1 to TRBJ2-7; TRBD1 matches at 10 bases. Germline V gives CDR1 SGHRS, CDR2 YFSETQ. The junction had 4 bases not matched to a gene; V was cut back by 0 bases and J by 4 bases. The CDR3 spans 15 residues. CDR3: CASSLGQGAQYEQYF. The CDR3 nucleotides read TGCGCCAGCAGCTTGGGACAGGGGGCGCAATACGAGCAGTACTTC.

This clonotype came up many times. This rearrangement joins TRBV6-6 to TRBJ1-1; a possible D gene is TRBD1 (6 bases). Germline V lookup: CDR1 MNHNY, CDR2 SVGAGI (reference sequence). V lost 4 bases to trimming and J lost 0 bases, with 9 bases between them. The CDR3 totals 14 residues. Here the CDR3 reads CASSSRGMNTEAFF. CDR3 nucleotides: TGTGCCAGCAGTTCTAGGGGGATGAACACTGAAGCTTTCTTT.

There are many counts of this clonotype. V is TRBV7-9 and J is TRBJ2-1; 10 bases align to TRBD1. V dropped 5 bases and J dropped 8; count of bases not matched to a gene: 12. The CDR3 consists of 16 residues. CDR1 SEHNR and CDR2 FQNEAQ come from the germline V gene (reference sequence). CDR3 coding DNA: TGTGCCAGCAGCCCGCTCCCGGGACAGGGGAGAGATGAGCAGTTCTTC. Its protein is CASSPLPGQGRDEQFF.

This clonotype was detected many times. The chain links TRBV4-3 to TRBJ2-3; 9 bases match TRBD2. The ends lost 1 base at V and 2 bases at J; junction bases unmatched: 7. The CDR3 runs to 17 residues. Per germline, CDR1 LGHNA and CDR2 YSLEER. CDR3 nucleotides: TGCGCCAGCAGCCAAGCTAGTCGACTAGCGGCCACAGATACGCAGTATTTT. Translating it yields CASSQASRLAATDTQYF.

This clonotype showed up many times. The chain has TRBV7-2 and TRBJ2-3; D call uncertain. Germline V gene data show CDR1 as SGHTA and CDR2 as FQGNSA. V lost 5 bases, J lost 0 bases, and 6 bases lay in between. CDR3 length: 13 amino acids. CDR3 sequence: CASSPPSTDTQYF. The CDR3 bases are TGTGCCAGCAGCCCACCGAGCACAGATACGCAGTATTTT.

The gene calls are TRBV12-3 or TRBV12-4 and TRBJ1-5; the D gene is possibly TRBD1 (5 bases). The CDR3 spans 16 residues. The V end was cut by 6 bases, the J end by 0 bases, with 15 bases between. The CDR3 DNA sequence: TGTGCCAGCAGCCGGGACCGATCGTATAGCAATCAGCCCCAGCATTTT. As protein: CASSRDRSYSNQPQHF.